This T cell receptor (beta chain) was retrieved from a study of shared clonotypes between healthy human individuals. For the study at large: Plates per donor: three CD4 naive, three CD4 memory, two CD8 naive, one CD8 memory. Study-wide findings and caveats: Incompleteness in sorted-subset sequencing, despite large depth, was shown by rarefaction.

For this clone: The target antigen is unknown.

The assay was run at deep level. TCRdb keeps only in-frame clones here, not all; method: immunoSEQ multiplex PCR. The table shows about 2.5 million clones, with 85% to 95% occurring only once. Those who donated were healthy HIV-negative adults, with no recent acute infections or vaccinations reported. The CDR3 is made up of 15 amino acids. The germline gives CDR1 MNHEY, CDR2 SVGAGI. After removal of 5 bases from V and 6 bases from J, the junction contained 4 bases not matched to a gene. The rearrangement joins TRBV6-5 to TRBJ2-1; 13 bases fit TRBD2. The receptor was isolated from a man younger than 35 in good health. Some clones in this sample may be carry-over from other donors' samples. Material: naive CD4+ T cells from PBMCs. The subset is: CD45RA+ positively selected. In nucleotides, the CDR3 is TGTGCCAGCAGTCAGGGACTAGCGGGAATCAATGAGCAGTTCTTC. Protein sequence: CASSQGLAGINEQFF.